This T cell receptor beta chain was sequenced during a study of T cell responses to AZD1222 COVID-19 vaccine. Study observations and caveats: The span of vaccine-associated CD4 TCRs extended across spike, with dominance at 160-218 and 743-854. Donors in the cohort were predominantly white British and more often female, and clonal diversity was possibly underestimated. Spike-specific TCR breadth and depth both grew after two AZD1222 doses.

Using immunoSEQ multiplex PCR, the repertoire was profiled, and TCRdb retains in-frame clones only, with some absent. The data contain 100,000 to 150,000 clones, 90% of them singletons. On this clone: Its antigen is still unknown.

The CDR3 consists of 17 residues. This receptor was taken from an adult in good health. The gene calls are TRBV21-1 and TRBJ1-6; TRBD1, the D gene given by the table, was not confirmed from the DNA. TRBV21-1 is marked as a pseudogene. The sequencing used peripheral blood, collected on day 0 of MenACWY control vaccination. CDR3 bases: TGTGCCAGCAGCGCCCGACAGGGGGGCACCTATAATTCACCCCTCCACTTT. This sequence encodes CASSARQGGTYNSPLHF.